This record looks at one T cell receptor beta chain sequence and its context. Its matching antigen is unknown. These data originate in a study of cytomegalovirus exposure and HLA in healthy donors. Study results and limitations: A later analysis linked a missense DCLRE1C variant to TCR beta V- and J-gene trimming. Cytomegalovirus-associated TCR beta chains were listed, numbering 150 to 200. Reportedly, cytomegalovirus status was diagnosed with high sensitivity and specificity. The authors later found most CMV-associated TCR beta chains appeared HLA-restricted.

PCR involved 60 Vbeta and 13 Jbeta primers. Repertoires were generated with immunoSEQ multiplex PCR, while TCRdb's copy carries only in-frame clones and drops some. In total, the table holds 100,000 to 150,000 clones. The CDR3 length is 17 residues. V was cut by 4 bases and J by 0 bases, with 18 bases left in between. Germline V CDR1 and CDR2: SGHNT, YENEEA. This sequence joins TRBV11-3 and TRBJ1-2; TRBD1 might be the D (6 bases). This receptor was taken from a woman aged 40 to 55 in good health and CMV-seronegative. Material for sequencing was PBMCs. The CDR3 DNA sequence: TGTGCCAGCAGCTCTTCTTATATACAGGGAGCTAACTATGGCTACACCTTC. Amino acid sequence: CASSSSYIQGANYGYTF.